This T cell receptor beta chain was recorded in a study of shared clonotypes between healthy human individuals. Trimming cost V 3 bases and J 6 bases; bases outside gene matches: 8. Germline V gene lookup returns CDR1 KGHSH and CDR2 LQKENI. The CDR3 is 15 residues long. Produced via immunoSEQ multiplex PCR; TCRdb's table is partial and in-frame only. The table includes over 950,000 clones, 77% detected once. Source material: memory CD4+ T cells from PBMCs. Subset defined: CD45RA-negative fraction. The chain employs TRBV18 and TRBJ2-7; 10 bases line up with TRBD1. The receptor comes from a man aged 18 to 29 in good health. Some clones in this sample may be carry-over from other donors' samples. The CDR3 nucleotides read TGTGCCAGCTCACCCTCCCGGGACAGGGGAGGCGAGCAGTACTTC. This translates into CASSPSRDRGGEQYF.